One sample yielded the 14 T cell receptor beta chains listed below, sequenced in a study of T cell changes during pregnancy in multiple sclerosis. Assay: immunoSEQ multiplex PCR; the TCRdb copy retains only in-frame clones and omits some. The data contain about 55,000 clones, roughly 94% of them seen just once; the ten biggest clones take up 3.5%. Sequencing used CD8+ T cells from peripheral blood mononuclear cells, obtained in the third trimester of pregnancy. Every receptor here comes from a female donor with multiple sclerosis, enrolled in a pregnancy study.

The chain links TRBV13 to TRBJ2-5, with 7 bases that match TRBD2. V lost 1 base, J lost 5 bases, and 4 bases stayed unmatched. The CDR3 spans 14 residues. Germline V lookup: CDR1 PRHDT, CDR2 FYEKMQ (reference sequence). The CDR3 protein is CASSLERDGETQYF. In DNA, the CDR3 is TGTGCCAGCAGCTTAGAGCGGGATGGGGAGACCCAGTACTTC.

This chain connects TRBV30 to TRBJ1-5; no reliable D call. Trimming removed 1 base from V and 7 bases from J, with 11 bases in between. The CDR3 sequence is 13 residues long. Germline assignment: CDR1 GTSNPN and CDR2 SVGIG (reference sequence). For the CDR3, the DNA is TGTGCCTGGAGTGACGTGGGGAGGCAGCCCCAGCATTTT. Translated, it gives CAWSDVGRQPQHF. The variable domain in full, with the rest retrieved from reference TRBV30 and TRBJ1-5, is SQTIHQWPATLVQPVGSPLSLECTVEGTSNPNLYWYRQAAGRGLQLLFYSVGIGQISSEVPQNLSASRPQDRQFILSSKKLLLSDSGFYLCAWSDVGRQPQHFGDGTRLSIL.

A word on this clone: Mismatch with germline at one junction end may stem from a read error. The rearrangement joins TRBV11-2 to TRBJ1-4; D is unresolved. Germline CDR1 is SGHAT and CDR2 is FQNNGV. CDR3 length: 13 residues. CDR3 residues: CASSLDTVGPGVF. CDR3 bases: TGTGCCAGCAGCTTAGATACGGTCGGCCCCGGAGTTTTT.

This rearrangement joins TRBV4-1 to TRBJ1-4, with TRBD1 matching 8 bases. V dropped 4 bases and J dropped 6; count of bases not matched to a gene: 10. Germline V gene lookup returns CDR1 MGHRA and CDR2 YSYEKL. The CDR3 is made up of 16 amino acids. CDR3 loop: CASSPTPTGEHEKLFF. The CDR3 DNA follows: TGCGCCAGCAGCCCGACGCCGACAGGGGAGCATGAAAAACTGTTTTTT.

The CDR3 loop is CAWNEGGNQPQHF. The CDR3, as DNA: TGTGCCTGGAATGAGGGAGGGAATCAGCCCCAGCATTTT. This chain joins TRBV30 and TRBJ1-5; no reliable D call. CDR1 and CDR2 from the germline V gene are GTSNPN and SVGIG (reference sequence). The CDR3 is 13 residues long. V was clipped by 4 bases and J by 4 bases, with 11 bases between them.

The chain has TRBV11-2 and TRBJ2-1, with 11 positions matching TRBD2. Germline V gives CDR1 SGHAT, CDR2 FQNNGV. The junction had 10 bases not matched to a gene; V was cut back by 5 bases and J by 1 base. CDR3 length: 18 residues. The CDR3 DNA is TGTGCCAGCAGCGTCCGCCCACTAGCGGGAGATTCCTACAATGAGCAGTTCTTC. Amino acids: CASSVRPLAGDSYNEQFF.

The table lists this clone with a count of one. V is TRBV10-3 and J is TRBJ2-7; 10 nucleotides match TRBD2. J gave up 8 bases and V 3 bases, and 4 bases lay outside the gene matches. The CDR3 contains 13 residues. CDR1 is ENHRY, CDR2 SYGVKD, per germline. In nucleotides, the CDR3 is TGTGCCATCAGTGAACCCACTAGCGGGAAGCAGTACTTC. As protein: CAISEPTSGKQYF.

The CDR3 protein is CASSDGQMNTEAFF. The CDR3 DNA follows: TGTGCCAGCAGTGACGGACAGATGAACACTGAAGCTTTCTTT. The chain recombines TRBV6-4 with TRBJ1-1; D possibly corresponds to TRBD1 (6 bases). V was cut by 2 bases and J by 0 bases, with 7 bases left in between. Per germline, CDR1 MRHNA and CDR2 SNTAGT. The CDR3 is 14 amino acids.

The rearrangement uses TRBV7-6 and TRBJ2-3; TRBD2 agrees at 10 bases. V shed 5 bases, J shed 2 bases, and the junction held 4 bases outside the gene matches. CDR1 is SGHVS and CDR2 is FNYEAQ in the germline V gene. The CDR3 covers 15 residues. The DNA of the CDR3 is TGTGCCAGCAGCCCTACTAGCGGGACCACAGATACGCAGTATTTT. Amino acid sequence: CASSPTSGTTDTQYF.

This chain links TRBV29-1 with TRBJ1-2, with D perhaps TRBD1 (6 bases). Per germline, CDR1 SQVTM and CDR2 ANQGSEA. V shed 1 base and J shed 4 bases, with 10 bases lying between them. The CDR3 is made up of 13 amino acids. The CDR3 is CSVEGQGSYGYTF. DNA of the CDR3: TGCAGCGTTGAAGGCCAGGGGAGCTATGGCTACACCTTC.

The chain joins TRBV28 to TRBJ2-5; 10 bases align to TRBD2. V dropped 5 bases and J dropped 2; count of bases not matched to a gene: 11. The CDR3 covers 17 residues. Germline CDR1 MDHEN, CDR2 SYDVKM. The CDR3 DNA sequence: TGTGCCAGCAGTCCCCGGACTAGCGGTAGGATTCAAGAGACCCAGTACTTC. Its protein product is CASSPRTSGRIQETQYF.

The chain links TRBV10-1 to TRBJ2-5, with 12 bases lining up with TRBD2. Germline CDR1 reads WNHNN; CDR2 reads SYGVQD (reference sequence). The CDR3 is 16 residues long. J lost 4 bases, V lost 4 bases, and 7 bases had no gene match. CDR3 protein: CASSGSSGRARETQYF. As DNA, the CDR3 is TGCGCCAGCAGTGGATCTAGCGGGAGGGCTCGAGAGACCCAGTACTTC.

The gene calls are TRBV2 and TRBJ2-7, with a possible D match to TRBD2 (6 bases). The CDR3 has 14 residues. The germline gives CDR1 SNHLY, CDR2 FYNNEI. Trimming pared 3 bases from V and 0 bases from J, leaving 9 bases between. The CDR3 nucleotides read TGTGCCAGCAGTGAGGACTATCGCTCCTACGAGCAGTACTTC. It is translated as CASSEDYRSYEQYF.

V gene TRBV5-6 combines with J gene TRBJ2-3; 9 bases line up with TRBD1. The CDR3 has 16 amino acids. The ends lost 3 bases at V and 5 bases at J; junction bases unmatched: 10. Germline CDR1 is SGHDT and CDR2 is YYEEEE. The CDR3 sequence is CASSWGQGFSIDTQYF. DNA of the CDR3: TGTGCCAGCAGCTGGGGACAGGGTTTCTCCATAGATACGCAGTATTTT.